Included here is one T cell receptor beta chain sequence, with context. The data were obtained in a study of glioma-infiltrating T cells. TCR alpha and beta CDR3 regions were amplified from RNA using iRepertoire nested multiplex PCR. TCRdb recomputed calls from the multiplex PCR reads with MiXCR, one row per CDR3 protein. Of fewer than 500,000 distinct CDR3 sequences listed, less than 50% are singletons. The source of this sequence is a human donor with low-grade glioma or glioblastoma, undergoing nonglioma brain surgery, or in good health (not recorded which). The sequencing sample was made of glioma tissue, nonneoplastic brain tissue, or PBMCs (not recorded which).

In nucleotides, the CDR3 is TGTGCCAGCAGGGGAAGGGAGACCCAGTACTTC. Amino acid sequence: CASRGRETQYF. The chain combines TRBV27 with TRBJ2-5; D not resolved. The CDR3 is 11 amino acids. Germline CDR1 MNHEY, CDR2 SMNVEV (reference sequence). V lost 6 bases and J lost 5, with 7 bases in between.